This T cell receptor beta chain derives from a study of T cells in Graves' hyperthyroidism and ophthalmopathy. Amplified TCR beta CDR3 regions derived from RNA transcripts. The TCR CDR3 was amplified in a first-round RT-PCR using the HTBI primer set. TCRdb independently ran MiXCR on the multiplex PCR reads; one entry per CDR3 protein. The profile covers around 520,000 distinct CDR3 sequences, with 14% appearing a single time and approximately 15% taken by the ten largest. Those with hyperthyroidism were 18 to 65 years old, newly diagnosed, and ill for under 2 months. In regard to this clonotype: A junction boundary mismatches the germline segment, possibly from a read error.

The sequenced material came from blood. The TCR originated in a woman aged 40 to 50 with Graves' hyperthyroidism.

The CDR3 is CVSSHGQGSSYNEQFF. Written as DNA, the CDR3 is TGTGTCAGCAGCCACGGACAGGGAAGCTCCTACAATGAGCAGTTCTTC. The chain has TRBV2 and TRBJ2-1; 8 bases are a match to TRBD1. The CDR3 loop spans 16 amino acids. Germline CDR1 SNHLY, CDR2 FYNNEI.